This paragraph reports one T cell receptor (beta chain). Its antigen is unknown. This sample is part of a study of OX40 agonist ivuxolimab in advanced cancers. At the level of the study: The dose-escalation cohort had hepatocellular carcinoma, melanoma, renal cell or head and neck cancer.

Generated by immunoSEQ multiplex PCR, the TCRdb table keeps only in-frame clones and is missing some. Here the sample spans over 85,000 clones, around 85% being singletons. V was clipped by 5 bases and J by 0 bases, with 11 bases between them. Germline-derived CDR1 and CDR2 are MNHEY and SVGAGI. The CDR3 consists of 15 residues. Blood samples were obtained at baseline, cycle 4 day 1, and cycle 7 day 1. Study-level findings and limits: Among the lowest peripheral clonal expansion occurred in 0.1-3.0 mg/kg partial responders. Blood T cells, both CD4+ and CD8+, expanded clonally by week 6 at 0.1 to 3.0 mg/kg.

Sequences were derived from CD4+ or CD8+ T cells sorted from blood, sampled in a trial of the OX40 agonist ivuxolimab. The gene calls are TRBV6-5 and TRBJ1-3; possible D gene TRBD1, 5 bases. This TCR was recovered from an adult with an advanced solid tumor such as melanoma, head and neck, liver or kidney cancer. Here the CDR3 reads CASSRGAYSGNTIYF. The CDR3 nucleotides read TGTGCCAGCAGTAGGGGTGCTTACTCTGGAAACACCATATATTTT.